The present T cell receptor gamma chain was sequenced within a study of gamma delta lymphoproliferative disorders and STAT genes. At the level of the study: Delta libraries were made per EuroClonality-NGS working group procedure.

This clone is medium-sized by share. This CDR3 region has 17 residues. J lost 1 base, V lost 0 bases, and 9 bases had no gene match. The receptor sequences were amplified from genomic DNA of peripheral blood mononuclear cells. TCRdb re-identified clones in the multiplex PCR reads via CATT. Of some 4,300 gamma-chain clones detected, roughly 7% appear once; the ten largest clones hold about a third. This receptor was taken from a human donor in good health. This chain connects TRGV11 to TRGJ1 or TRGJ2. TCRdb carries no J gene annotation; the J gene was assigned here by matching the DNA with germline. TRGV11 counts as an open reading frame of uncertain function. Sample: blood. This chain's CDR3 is CACWIRHKGGNYYKKLF. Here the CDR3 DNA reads TGTGCCTGCTGGATTAGGCACAAGGGAGGCAATTATTATAAGAAACTCTTT.